The 19 T cell receptor beta chains below were found in one sample sequenced in a study of blood T cells in healthy people across ages (dated by TCRdb to between 2015 and 2017). Libraries were built with 5' RACE. Instrument used: Illumina HiSeq 2500. A second PCR of about 6 to 11 cycles was performed with a sample-barcoded 5' primer and a J-beta primer mix. TCRdb reran the public reads through fastp at Q25 and MiXCR, keeping productive beta chains. All rows with the same CDR3 protein become a single entry with the most common DNA and genes. Present in this sample are 550,000 to 600,000 distinct CDR3 sequences, about 26% of which were seen just once. The top ten clonotypes cover around a sixth of the sample. The sequencing input was blood. These receptors all come from a woman between 70 and 85 years old in good health.

The J gene is TRBJ2-3, the V gene TRBV4-1; D tentatively reads TRBD1 or TRBD2 (5 bases each). Germline assignment: CDR1 MGHRA and CDR2 YSYEKL. The CDR3 consists of 16 residues. The ends were cut back, 4 bases at V and 7 bases at J, with 21 bases in the middle. The CDR3 bases are TGCGCCAGCAGCCCGGCCGGGGTCGAGGGGCGGAATACGCAGTATTTT. Translation: CASSPAGVEGRNTQYF.

This clonotype was seen a handful of times. At one of its ends the junction is not consistent with the germline gene, which may arise from a read error. The chain employs TRBV7-9 and TRBJ2-5; TRBD2 matches 8 bases. Germline V lookup: CDR1 SEHNR, CDR2 FQNEAQ (reference sequence). The CDR3 has 14 residues. CDR3 DNA: TGTGCCAGCAGAGAGAGCGGGGGCCAAGAGGCCCAGTACTTC. Residues: CASRESGGQEAQYF.

The chain combines TRBV29-1 with TRBJ2-2, with no clear D. CDR1 SQVTM and CDR2 ANQGSEA come from the germline V gene. Trimming cost V 7 bases and J 1 base, with 13 bases left between them. CDR3 length: 14 residues. This CDR3 reads CSAGHSLNTGELFF. CDR3 sequence (DNA): TGCAGCGCTGGGCATAGCCTGAACACCGGGGAGCTGTTTTTT.

This clonotype has more than one count but fewer than ten. V and J are TRBV5-1 and TRBJ1-2; 9 bases are a match to TRBD1. This CDR3 has 15 residues. Germline V CDR1 and CDR2: SGHRS, YFSETQ. V lost 2 bases to trimming and J lost 4 bases; unmatched junction nucleotides: 6. This CDR3 is CASSFGQGFGYGYTF. The CDR3 bases are TGCGCCAGCAGCTTCGGACAGGGGTTTGGCTATGGCTACACCTTC.

This clonotype was seen only a few times. The rearrangement joins TRBV20-1 to TRBJ1-3; D call uncertain. V lost 0 bases and J 0 bases, leaving 9 bases between the germline ends. The germline V gene has CDR1 DFQATT and CDR2 SNEGSKA (reference sequence). The CDR3 runs 15 residues. The CDR3 nucleotides read TGCAGTGCTAGAGATCGGCAGAGCTCTGGAAACACCATATATTTT. Its translation: CSARDRQSSGNTIYF.

J is TRBJ1-2 and V is TRBV5-1, with 8 bases matching TRBD1. Per the germline V gene, CDR1 is SGHRS and CDR2 is YFSETQ. Losses at the gene ends were 4 bases for V and 4 bases for J; bases not matched to a gene: 9. The CDR3 is 15 residues long. The CDR3 DNA sequence: TGCGCCAGCAGCCCGGCAAACAGGGGGGTCTATGGCTACACCTTC. It codes for CASSPANRGVYGYTF.

In this sample, this clonotype turned up a few times. Compared with germline, one end of the junction differs, possibly owing to a read error. The chain carries TRBV4-1 and TRBJ1-4, with TRBD1 matching 10 bases. The CDR3 extends over 15 amino acids. Germline CDR1 is MGHRA and CDR2 is YSYEKL. The DNA for the CDR3 is TGCGCCAGCAGCCAAACCGGGACAGGGGATGAAAGACTGTTTTTT. Protein sequence: CASSQTGTGDERLFF.

This clonotype was found a few times. The V call is TRBV30, the J call TRBJ1-3; the D is unclear. Germline CDR1 reads GTSNPN; CDR2 reads SVGIG (reference sequence). The CDR3 is 13 residues long. V was shortened by 2 bases and J by 0 bases, with 5 bases between the two germline ends. The CDR3, as DNA: TGTGCCTGGAGTTTGGTCTCTGGAAACACCATATATTTT. Protein sequence: CAWSLVSGNTIYF.

This clonotype turned up a few times. The junction shows a germline mismatch at one end, possibly a read error. The rearrangement joins TRBV6-5 to TRBJ1-5; D remains unclear. The CDR3 is 13 residues long. The germline V gene has CDR1 MNHEY and CDR2 SVGAGI. The CDR3 bases are TGTGCCAGCAGACAATATAGCAATCAGCCCCAACATTTT. Protein sequence: CASRQYSNQPQHF.

The chain employs TRBV7-2 and TRBJ1-6; D call uncertain. The CDR3 runs to 13 residues. CDR1 and CDR2 from the germline V gene are SGHTA and FQGNSA. Deletions cut 8 bases from V and 3 bases from J, with 8 bases between. The CDR3: CASSADYNSPLHF. CDR3 in DNA: TGTGCCAGCTCTGCGGACTATAATTCACCCCTCCACTTT.

A few counts support this clonotype. The V and J genes are TRBV9 and TRBJ1-5, with TRBD1 matching over 8 bases. The CDR3 spans 14 residues. V shed 4 bases and J 3 bases; nucleotides not matched to a gene: 3. CDR1 is SGDLS, CDR2 YYNGEE, per germline. In DNA, the CDR3 is TGTGCCAGCAGCCCGACAGGGGACAATCAGCCCCAGCATTTT. It specifies CASSPTGDNQPQHF.

This clonotype has a handful of counts. This CDR3 reads CASSLPWSGEAFF. Written as DNA, the CDR3 is TGTGCCAGCAGCCTTCCCTGGTCGGGGGAAGCTTTCTTT. The chain uses TRBV3-1 and TRBJ1-1; D remains ambiguous. This CDR3 spans 13 amino acids. V was cut by 4 bases and J by 8 bases, with 14 bases left in between. Germline lookup yields CDR1 LGHDT and CDR2 YNNKEL (reference sequence).

Only a few counts were recorded for this clonotype. The J gene is TRBJ2-5, the V gene TRBV29-1; D not certain. Trimming removed 8 bases from V and 2 bases from J, with 12 bases in between. Germline values: CDR1 SQVTM, CDR2 ANQGSEA. This CDR3 comprises 12 residues. CDR3 amino acids: CSTMGGQETQYF. As DNA, the CDR3 is TGCAGCACCATGGGCGGACAAGAGACCCAGTACTTC.

This rearrangement joins TRBV6-5 to TRBJ1-2; a weak D match, TRBD1 (6 bases). Germline CDR1 and CDR2: MNHEY and SVGAGI. The CDR3 spans 14 residues. V gave up 7 bases and J gave up 2 bases, with 14 bases separating them. As DNA, the CDR3 is TGTGCCAGCACCTGGACAGTCCAGAACTATGGCTACACCTTC. As protein: CASTWTVQNYGYTF.

The chain recombines TRBV30 with TRBJ2-1, with D possibly matching TRBD1 (5 bases). V was shortened by 0 bases and J by 12 bases, with 9 bases between the two germline ends. The germline gives CDR1 GTSNPN, CDR2 SVGIG (reference sequence). This CDR3 is built from 11 residues. The CDR3 region is CAWSVDKMQFF. The CDR3 DNA reads as TGTGCCTGGAGTGTGGACAAGATGCAGTTCTTC.

The chain combines TRBV3-1 with TRBJ1-1; no clear D. The germline CDR1 and CDR2 sequences are LGHDT and YNNKEL (reference sequence). V was shortened by 1 base and J by 6 bases, with 15 bases between the two germline ends. This CDR3 has 15 amino acids. The CDR3 region is CASSQVEAGLAEAFF. The CDR3 DNA sequence: TGTGCCAGCAGCCAAGTTGAGGCCGGGCTCGCTGAAGCTTTCTTT. Full variable domain (remainder filled in from reference TRBV3-1 and TRBJ1-1): DTAVSQTPKYLVTQMGNDKSIKCEQNLGHDTMYWYKQDSKKFLKIMFSYNNKELIINETVPNRFSPKSPDKAHLNLHINSLELGDSAVYFCASSQVEAGLAEAFFGQGTRLTVV.

The chain is built from TRBV7-2 and TRBJ2-3, with D possibly matching TRBD1 (5 bases). This CDR3 region has 16 residues. CDR1 and CDR2 (germline): SGHTA, FQGNSA. Trimming shortened V by 1 base and J by 0 bases, and 11 bases separated the two germline ends. In DNA, the CDR3 is TGTGCCAGCAGCTTAGGACAGCACGCTAGCACAGATACGCAGTATTTT. Its protein is CASSLGQHASTDTQYF.

This clonotype was counted a few times. V usage is TRBV6-2 or TRBV6-3 and J usage is TRBJ2-5, with D possibly being TRBD1 or TRBD2 (5 bases each). The end of the DNA aligns better with TRBJ2-1, so the J call may be wrong. This CDR3 contains 18 residues. Germline values: CDR1 MNHEY, CDR2 SVGEGT. CDR3 sequence (DNA): TGTGCCAGCAGTTACTTCCCCACACTAGGGGCTTGGGTCGGTGAGCAGTTCTTC. Encoded protein: CASSYFPTLGAWVGEQFF.

This rearrangement joins TRBV4-3 to TRBJ2-1, with 9 bases identical to TRBD2. The J call may be mistaken, given a closer DNA end match to TRBJ2-7. From germline, CDR1 is LGHNA and CDR2 YSLEER. The length of the CDR3 is 18 residues. CDR3 sequence: CASSQQYSPSGEHYEQYF. CDR3 sequence (DNA): TGCGCCAGCAGCCAACAATATTCGCCTAGCGGGGAACACTACGAGCAGTACTTC.